Here is one T cell receptor beta chain with its context. Its antigen is not known. V lost 5 bases and J lost 1, with 15 bases in between. Germline V gene data show CDR1 as SGHAT and CDR2 as FQNNGV. This CDR3 contains 15 residues. This specimen comes from a study of CD8 T cells in ankylosing spondylitis. Notes on the study in general: CD8+ cells made up the disease-linked clones, which were relatively rare in peripheral blood. Ankylosing spondylitis blood seemed to carry a telltale TCR beta motif made of several highly homologous variants. Disease-linked clones reportedly showed significant enrichment in matched ankylosing spondylitis synovial fluid. Prior literature has documented some motif variants in synovial fluid and blood from reactive arthritis.

Quantitative molecular-barcoded 5'-RACE generated the TCR beta libraries. TCRdb re-called the 5' RACE reads through MiXCR, storing one row per CDR3 protein. The table lists fewer than 500,000 distinct CDR3 sequences, approximately 26% of them singletons. Sample: blood, either unsorted or a sorted T cell fraction (not recorded which). The rearrangement uses TRBV11-2 and TRBJ2-7; maybe TRBD1 (6 bases). This clonotype originated in a male donor with ankylosing spondylitis. CDR3 nucleotide sequence: TGTGCCAGCAGCCGTACCCCGGACAGTTCCTACGAGCAGTACTTC. This gives the protein CASSRTPDSSYEQYF.